The TCR beta chain described here comes from a study of blood T cell repertoires in COVID-19. Only in-frame clones appear in the TCRdb table, and some are missing; sequencing was by immunoSEQ multiplex PCR. The sample yields around 80,000 clones, 88% seen once. Germline CDR1 LNHDA, CDR2 SQIVND (reference sequence). V lost 6 bases and J lost 0, with 9 bases in between. The CDR3 sequence is 14 residues long. The chain employs TRBV19 and TRBJ1-3, with D maybe TRBD1 (5 bases). The sequence was collected from a woman of 80 years or more with acute or convalescent COVID-19. Specimen: peripheral blood. This chain's CDR3 is CASSPGNSGNTIYF. As DNA, the CDR3 is TGTGCCAGTAGCCCAGGGAACTCTGGAAACACCATATATTTT.